This entry lists 2 T cell receptor beta chains sequenced from one sample in a study of low-dose radiotherapy and immunotherapy resistance in tumors. Documented time point: before trial treatment. Alpha and beta chains were covered, as first-strand cDNA relied on TRAV- and TRBV-specific primers. Over around 19 PCR cycles, TCRs were amplified from a constant-region primer and V-primer adapter. TCRdb re-derived calls from the reads in MiXCR, one entry per CDR3 protein. The sample carries around 64,000 distinct CDR3 sequences, about 30% recorded once. The sequencing here drew on PBMCs, taken before treatment. The receptor set was obtained from a male donor with rectosigmoid adenocarcinoma.

About this clonotype itself: A read error likely explains this, since a far larger clone differs by one base. The rearrangement joins TRBV18 to TRBJ2-7; 8 positions match TRBD1. Germline-derived CDR1 and CDR2 are KGHSH and LQKENI. This CDR3 region has 15 residues. V was clipped by 3 bases and J by 7 bases; unmatched bases: 11. The CDR3 sequence is CASSPTDRARGEQYF. The DNA of the CDR3 is TGTGCCAGCTCACCGACGGACAGGGCCCGCGGTGAGCAGTACTTC. Full variable domain (missing parts from reference TRBV18 and TRBJ2-7): NAGVMQNPRHLVRRRGQEARLRCSPMKGHSHVYWYRQLPEEGLKFMVYLQKENIIDESGMPKERFSAEFPKEGPSILRIQQVVRGDSAAYFCASSPTDRARGEQYFGPGTRLTVT.

In DNA, the CDR3 is TGTGCCAGCAGTTTTCGGCCTCTCTCTGGAAACACCATATATTTT. Its translation: CASSFRPLSGNTIYF. V gene TRBV28 combines with J gene TRBJ1-3; no definite D call. CDR3 length: 15 residues. Trimming pared 3 bases from V and 0 bases from J, leaving 9 bases between. The germline V gene encodes CDR1 MDHEN and CDR2 SYDVKM.